This T cell receptor (beta chain) stems from a study of blood T cell repertoires in COVID-19. Assay: immunoSEQ multiplex PCR; the TCRdb copy retains only in-frame clones and omits some. Of 250,000 to 350,000 clones listed, 75% to 90% are singletons. This clone turned up a few times. The specimen sequenced was peripheral blood. The source of this sequence is a woman in her forties or fifties who had recovered from COVID-19.

The CDR3 region is CAWSRREGAYEQYF. CDR3 in DNA: TGTGCCTGGAGTAGGCGGGAGGGAGCCTACGAGCAGTACTTC. The rearrangement uses TRBV30 and TRBJ2-7; TRBD2 agrees at 9 bases. CDR1 and CDR2 (germline): GTSNPN, SVGIG (reference sequence). The CDR3 length is 14 residues. Trimming removed 2 bases from V and 2 bases from J; junction bases left unmatched: 4.